This T cell receptor (beta chain) was observed in a study of cytomegalovirus exposure and HLA in healthy donors. Study-level findings and limits: A later analysis linked a missense variant in DCLRE1C to the trimming of TCR beta V and J genes. Relative to the roughly 690-donor mean, N-insertions were reportedly fewer in an Asian-associated ancestry cluster in a later analysis.

In regard to this clone: The antigen is unknown.

60 Vbeta and 13 Jbeta primers were used in PCR. Produced via immunoSEQ multiplex PCR; TCRdb's table is partial and in-frame only. The table includes about 170,000 clones, more than 80% detected once. CDR3 size: 13 residues. With 8 bases removed from V and 9 bases from J, the gap between germline ends came to 17 bases. Germline assignment: CDR1 SNHLY and CDR2 FYNNEI. This sequence was found in a woman under 30 in good health and CMV-seronegative. The sample was PBMCs. This chain links TRBV2 with TRBJ1-5; D perhaps matches TRBD1 (6 bases). CDR3 loop: CASDSRKQGPQHF. The CDR3, as DNA: TGTGCCAGCGACAGCAGAAAACAGGGGCCCCAGCATTTT.